The 23 T cell receptor beta chains given below trace back to one sample, sequenced in a study of vaccination and CD4 T cells after COVID-19. Their antigens are not known. Treatment reported: approximately 10-day PBMC culture with coronavirus spike peptide pools or control peptides (ViraFEST assay). Those CD4+ T cells from the unexposed donor predate the COVID-19 pandemic (2011-2018). An Oncomine TCR Beta short-read assay was used to sequence the DNA from cultured CD4+ T cells. MiXCR was run by TCRdb on the PCR reads, yielding one entry per CDR3 protein. The sample yields more than 3,500 distinct CDR3 sequences, nearly 35% seen once. Sequenced sample: CD4+ T cells from blood, cultured in vitro. The receptor set was obtained from a human donor in good health.

This chain joins TRBV7-2 and TRBJ1-3, with D uncertain. Trimming took 5 bases from V and 4 from J, leaving 9 bases between them. The CDR3 runs to 13 residues. CDR1 SGHTA and CDR2 FQGNSA come from the germline V gene. In DNA form, the CDR3 reads TGTGCCAGCAGCAACCCCCCCGGAAACACCATATATTTT. Protein product: CASSNPPGNTIYF.

This clonotype was counted only a few times. The V and J genes are TRBV20-1 and TRBJ2-7, with a weak D call TRBD2 (6 bases). CDR1 is DFQATT and CDR2 is SNEGSKA in the germline V gene (reference sequence). The CDR3 is 14 residues long. V gave up 6 bases and J gave up 1 base, with 16 bases separating them. The CDR3 region has the DNA TGCAGTGCCCGGAGGGCGGGCCATTCCTACGAGCAGTACTTC. Its translation: CSARRAGHSYEQYF.

The chain couples TRBV18 to TRBJ2-5, with 7 bases that match TRBD1. This CDR3 is 16 amino acids long. The V and J ends lost 4 bases and 2 bases, in that order; junction bases with no gene match: 10. The germline V gene encodes CDR1 KGHSH and CDR2 LQKENI. CDR3 amino acids: CASSQGALQMQETQYF. The CDR3 DNA follows: TGTGCCAGCTCACAGGGGGCCCTTCAAATGCAAGAGACCCAGTACTTC. The complete variable domain, with remaining parts taken from reference TRBV18 and TRBJ2-5, reads NAGVMQNPRHLVRRRGQEARLRCSPMKGHSHVYWYRQLPEEGLKFMVYLQKENIIDESGMPKERFSAEFPKEGPSILRIQQVVRGDSAAYFCASSQGALQMQETQYFGPGTRLLVL.

The V and J genes are TRBV20-1 and TRBJ1-1; D remains unclear. The CDR3 runs 14 residues. Germline V gives CDR1 DFQATT, CDR2 SNEGSKA (reference sequence). CDR3 in amino acids: CRAVTLTINTEAFF. The CDR3, as DNA: TGCAGGGCCGTAACCTTAACAATTAACACTGAAGCTTTCTTT.

The CDR3 sequence: CSASSDGGDTIYF. The DNA of the CDR3 is TGCAGTGCTAGTTCGGACGGGGGGGACACCATATATTTT. The genes are TRBV20-1 and TRBJ1-3; TRBD1 might be the D (5 bases). The CDR3 has 13 amino acids. Germline CDR1 DFQATT, CDR2 SNEGSKA (reference sequence). The ends were cut back, 3 bases at V and 8 bases at J, with 14 bases in the middle.

The chain combines TRBV12-3 or TRBV12-4 with TRBJ2-7, with D possibly matching TRBD2 (5 bases). V was clipped by 6 bases and J by 0 bases, with 9 bases between them. CDR3 length equals 13 residues. The chain's CDR3 is CASRRGSSYEQYF. DNA of the CDR3: TGTGCCAGCAGAAGAGGGAGCTCCTACGAGCAGTACTTC.

This clonotype showed up just a few times. This chain joins TRBV5-1 and TRBJ1-1, with D perhaps matching TRBD1 (6 bases). CDR1 and CDR2 from the germline V gene are SGHRS and YFSETQ. With 3 bases removed from V and 2 bases from J, the gap between germline ends came to 14 bases. The CDR3 is 15 residues long. The CDR3 sequence is CASSSGSTGNTEAFF. In DNA form, the CDR3 reads TGCGCCAGCAGCTCAGGTTCGACAGGAAACACTGAAGCTTTCTTT.

This clonotype was detected a few times. This sequence joins TRBV12-3 or TRBV12-4 and TRBJ1-2; 10 bases map to TRBD1. The V and J ends lost 4 bases and 9 bases, in that order; junction bases with no gene match: 11. This CDR3 spans 15 amino acids. The CDR3 protein is CASSSEDRGSRSYTF. DNA of the CDR3: TGTGCCAGCAGTTCCGAGGACAGGGGGTCTCGCAGCTACACCTTC.

This clonotype was picked up a small number of times. The chain joins TRBV6-1 to TRBJ2-6; tentatively, D is TRBD1 or TRBD2 (5 bases each). Deletions cut 7 bases from V and 3 bases from J, with 13 bases between. This CDR3 has 15 amino acids. CDR1 and CDR2 from the germline V gene are MNHNS and SASEGT. This chain's CDR3 is CASNRGVGGANVLTF. DNA of the CDR3: TGTGCCAGCAATCGAGGGGTCGGTGGGGCCAACGTCCTGACTTTC.

The chain uses TRBV15 and TRBJ1-1; D not resolved. Germline V gene sequence: CDR1 LNHNV, CDR2 YYDKDF (reference sequence). The CDR3 is made up of 16 amino acids. Between the trimmed V and J ends, which lost 4 bases and 0 bases, there was a span of 15 bases. CDR3 coding DNA: TGTGCCACCAGCAAAGAGAGGACTCTCATGAACACTGAAGCTTTCTTT. This codes for CATSKERTLMNTEAFF.

V gene TRBV30 combines with J gene TRBJ1-2; D remains ambiguous. V lost 5 bases to trimming and J lost 3 bases, with 7 bases between them. The CDR3 is 11 amino acids. Germline loops: CDR1 GTSNPN, CDR2 SVGIG (reference sequence). CDR3 DNA sequence: TGTGCCTGGTCTGTGGACTATGGCTACACCTTC. Translated, it gives CAWSVDYGYTF.

The chain carries TRBV18 and TRBJ1-1; D uncertain. The CDR3 totals 14 residues. Germline loops: CDR1 KGHSH, CDR2 LQKENI. V dropped 2 bases and J dropped 4 bases, with 11 bases sitting between them. CDR3 DNA: TGTGCCAGCTCACCAATACAGAGGAGCACTGAAGCTTTCTTT. Translating gives CASSPIQRSTEAFF.

The sample holds a few counts of this clonotype. This CDR3 is CASSYSMRDKYSNQPQHF. For the CDR3, the DNA is TGTGCCAGCAGTTACTCGATGCGAGACAAATATAGCAATCAGCCCCAGCATTTT. The chain joins TRBV6-5 to TRBJ1-5; the D is unclear. CDR3 size: 18 residues. CDR1 is MNHEY, CDR2 SVGAGI, per germline. Trimming cost V 0 bases and J 0 bases, with 15 bases left between them.

The V gene is TRBV6-5, the J gene TRBJ2-3, with 8 nucleotides matching TRBD2. CDR1 is MNHEY, CDR2 SVGAGI, per germline. V lost 0 bases and J lost 2; bases outside the gene matches: 4. This CDR3 spans 16 amino acids. CDR3 DNA: TGTGCCAGCAGTTACTCAGCGGGGGTGGTCACAGATACGCAGTATTTT. This codes for CASSYSAGVVTDTQYF.

This clonotype was detected a few times. The chain employs TRBV6-5 and TRBJ1-2, with TRBD1 matching over 9 bases. The V gene end was trimmed by 2 bases and the J gene end by 6 bases; junction bases not matched to a gene: 1. Germline V gene lookup returns CDR1 MNHEY and CDR2 SVGAGI. The CDR3 length is 13 residues. Here the CDR3 reads CASSYTGGDGYTF. In DNA, the CDR3 is TGTGCCAGCAGTTACACAGGGGGCGATGGCTACACCTTC.

This CDR3 is CASMVPGQGYGYTF. For the CDR3, the DNA is TGTGCCAGTATGGTACCAGGGCAGGGCTATGGCTACACCTTC. The chain couples TRBV19 to TRBJ1-2; D is perhaps TRBD1 (5 bases). The V gene lost 7 bases and the J gene lost 4 bases, with 16 bases spanning the gap. Per germline, CDR1 LNHDA and CDR2 SQIVND (reference sequence). This CDR3 comprises 14 residues.

CDR3 sequence reads: CASSLTGGVRGYTF. The CDR3 region has the DNA TGTGCCAGCAGCCTAACAGGGGGCGTTCGTGGCTACACCTTC. The rearrangement links TRBV12-3 or TRBV12-4 to TRBJ1-2, with 9 bases matching TRBD1. Unmatched junction bases numbered 9, after V lost 6 bases and J lost 7 bases. This CDR3 contains 14 residues.

This clonotype has just one count. The V and J genes are TRBV21-1 and TRBJ2-1; the D call in the table, TRBD1, was not verified against the DNA. TRBV21-1 corresponds to a pseudogene. This CDR3 has 13 amino acids. Here the CDR3 reads CASPLSGGAYEFF. For the CDR3, the DNA is TGTGCCAGCCCTCTAAGTGGGGGGGCCTATGAGTTCTTC.

This chain uses TRBV20-1 with TRBJ1-2; TRBD1 agrees at 7 bases. The trim removed 6 bases at V and 3 bases at J, leaving 4 bases unmatched. CDR3 length: 12 residues. Per the germline V gene, CDR1 is DFQATT and CDR2 is SNEGSKA (reference sequence). Here the CDR3 DNA reads TGCAGTGCCCGGACAGGCTACTATGGCTACACCTTC. Translation gives CSARTGYYGYTF.

The V gene is TRBV5-6, the J gene TRBJ1-2; D ambiguous. V lost 4 bases, J lost 4 bases, and 8 bases lay in between. Germline V gene data show CDR1 as SGHDT and CDR2 as YYEEEE. The CDR3 runs 12 residues. CDR3 in amino acids: CASSAGPYGYTF. The CDR3 coding sequence is TGTGCCAGCAGCGCCGGGCCCTATGGCTACACCTTC.

This rearrangement joins TRBV27 to TRBJ1-2, with 9 bases matching TRBD1. The CDR3 contains 16 residues. The germline gives CDR1 MNHEY, CDR2 SMNVEV (reference sequence). The junction had 12 bases not matched to a gene; V was cut back by 6 bases and J by 4 bases. The CDR3 reads CASRPGQGNEGYGYTF. As DNA, the CDR3 is TGTGCCAGCAGACCGGGACAGGGAAATGAAGGCTATGGCTACACCTTC.

The chain couples TRBV7-3 to TRBJ2-5, with unresolved D. The V end was cut by 1 base, the J end by 5 bases, with 14 bases between. CDR1 and CDR2 (germline): SGHTA, FQGTGA. The CDR3 length is 15 residues. The CDR3 DNA reads as TGTGCCAGCAGCTTAAAGGCCGGGCCTCCGGAGACCCAGTACTTC. The encoded protein is CASSLKAGPPETQYF.

In its sample, this clonotype was seen a few times. This chain connects TRBV2 to TRBJ1-6, with D unclear. The CDR3 runs to 15 residues. Trimming took 5 bases from V and 0 from J, leaving 8 bases between them. CDR1 SNHLY and CDR2 FYNNEI come from the germline V gene. The CDR3 protein is CASSQGSSYNSPLHF. The CDR3 region has the DNA TGTGCCAGCAGTCAAGGGAGCTCCTATAATTCACCCCTCCACTTT.